The 29 T cell receptor beta chains presented below share a single source sample, sequenced in a study of blood T cell repertoires in COVID-19. Here immunoSEQ multiplex PCR was the method, and the copy in TCRdb shows in-frame clones only, minus some. The data show about 210,000 clones, about four fifths seen once. The sample comprised peripheral blood. Every receptor here comes from a man in his forties or fifties with active or convalescent COVID-19.

V usage is TRBV5-5 and J usage is TRBJ2-7; 14 positions agree with TRBD2. Losses at the gene ends were 4 bases for V and 6 bases for J; bases not matched to a gene: 6. This CDR3 contains 15 residues. Germline assignment: CDR1 SGHKS and CDR2 YYEKEE (reference sequence). CDR3 in DNA: TGTGCCAGCAGCATCGGACTAGCGGGAGGCGTCGAGCAGTACTTC. Residues: CASSIGLAGGVEQYF.

This chain uses TRBV19 with TRBJ2-1; 10 bases are shared with TRBD1. The germline gives CDR1 LNHDA, CDR2 SQIVND (reference sequence). The CDR3 sequence is 15 residues long. J was trimmed by 6 bases and V by 3 bases; bases with no gene match: 5. This CDR3 is CASSIGTGDGNEQFF. The CDR3 DNA follows: TGTGCCAGTAGTATCGGGACAGGGGATGGCAATGAGCAGTTCTTC.

The chain uses TRBV9 and TRBJ1-4; 10 bases map to TRBD1. Per the germline V gene, CDR1 is SGDLS and CDR2 is YYNGEE. The CDR3 contains 15 residues. J gave up 10 bases and V 4 bases, and 10 bases lay outside the gene matches. CDR3 nucleotide sequence: TGTGCCAGCAGCCCAGAGGACAGGGGGAGAGGAAAACTGTTTTTT. Its translation: CASSPEDRGRGKLFF. Full variable domain (remainder filled in from reference TRBV9 and TRBJ1-4): DSGVTQTPKHLITATGQRVTLRCSPRSGDLSVYWYQQSLDQGLQFLIQYYNGEERAKGNILERFSAQQFPDLHSELNLSSLELGDSALYFCASSPEDRGRGKLFFGSGTQLSVL.

This rearrangement joins TRBV28 to TRBJ2-7; D is possibly TRBD1 (6 bases). The CDR3 spans 14 residues. Trimming shortened V by 6 bases and J by 4 bases, and 16 bases separated the two germline ends. Germline values: CDR1 MDHEN, CDR2 SYDVKM. CDR3 in DNA: TGTGCCAGCAGCAGCTCCGCACAGGGTTACGAGCAGTACTTC. Amino acid sequence: CASSSSAQGYEQYF.

This chain uses TRBV18 with TRBJ1-1, with unresolved D. Trimming took off 4 bases at V and 1 base at J, with 10 bases between the two ends. The CDR3 consists of 14 residues. Germline-derived CDR1 and CDR2 are KGHSH and LQKENI. The CDR3 region is CASSREIQNTEAFF. The CDR3 nucleotides are TGTGCCAGCTCACGGGAGATTCAGAACACTGAAGCTTTCTTT. The variable domain in full, with the rest retrieved from reference TRBV18 and TRBJ1-1, is NAGVMQNPRHLVRRRGQEARLRCSPMKGHSHVYWYRQLPEEGLKFMVYLQKENIIDESGMPKERFSAEFPKEGPSILRIQQVVRGDSAAYFCASSREIQNTEAFFGQGTRLTVV.

The chain joins TRBV10-1 to TRBJ2-7, with D tentatively TRBD1 (6 bases). This CDR3 contains 13 residues. The germline V and J ends were trimmed by 3 bases and 2 bases, with 8 bases remaining between them. Germline V gene data show CDR1 as WNHNN and CDR2 as SYGVQD (reference sequence). CDR3 sequence (DNA): TGCGCCAGCAGTGACAGGGGAACCTACGAGCAGTACTTC. Translation gives CASSDRGTYEQYF.

The V and J genes are TRBV5-3 and TRBJ1-5; 7 nucleotides align to TRBD1. TRBV5-3 qualifies as an ORF whose function is uncertain. V gave up 0 bases and J gave up 1 base; unmatched junction bases: 13. This CDR3 comprises 19 residues. This CDR3 is CARSLVKTGRQKSNQPQHF. Written as DNA, the CDR3 is TGTGCCAGAAGCTTGGTCAAGACAGGGAGGCAGAAGAGCAATCAGCCCCAGCATTTT.

The V and J genes are TRBV5-5 and TRBJ1-5, with D unresolved. V was cut by 4 bases and J by 3 bases, with 17 bases left in between. CDR1 and CDR2 from the germline V gene are SGHKS and YYEKEE (reference sequence). This CDR3 has 16 amino acids. In DNA form, the CDR3 reads TGTGCCAGCAGCCCCCTTCAGGTGAGCCACAATCAGCCCCAGCATTTT. This encodes CASSPLQVSHNQPQHF.

This chain connects TRBV28 to TRBJ2-7, with 7 positions matching TRBD1. The CDR3 covers 13 residues. Germline-derived CDR1 and CDR2 are MDHEN and SYDVKM. The J segment lost 3 bases and the V segment lost 6 bases, leaving 5 bases of the junction unmatched. Here the CDR3 reads CASRGQSRYEQYF. CDR3 sequence (DNA): TGTGCCAGCAGGGGACAGTCCCGCTACGAGCAGTACTTC. Based on the CDR3 plus reference TRBV28 and TRBJ2-7, the full variable domain is DVKVTQSSRYLVKRTGEKVFLECVQDMDHENMFWYRQDPGLGLRLIYFSYDVKMKEKGDIPEGYSVSREKKERFSLILESASTNQTSMYLCASRGQSRYEQYFGPGTRLTVT.

The rearrangement joins TRBV18 to TRBJ2-4; TRBD1 agrees at 9 bases. V was clipped by 5 bases and J by 8 bases; unmatched bases: 4. The CDR3 covers 13 residues. Germline CDR1 reads KGHSH; CDR2 reads LQKENI. The CDR3 DNA follows: TGTGCCAGCTCATCGGGACAGGGTGACATTCAGTACTTC. Translating it yields CASSSGQGDIQYF.

V gene TRBV30 combines with J gene TRBJ2-3; D gene unclear. The CDR3 has 15 amino acids. Germline CDR1 GTSNPN, CDR2 SVGIG (reference sequence). V was shortened by 0 bases and J by 0 bases, with 10 bases between the two germline ends. CDR3 loop: CAWSVPRVSTDTQYF. The CDR3 nucleotides are TGTGCCTGGAGTGTACCACGGGTTAGCACAGATACGCAGTATTTT.

The rearrangement joins TRBV7-9 to TRBJ2-7, with 7 nucleotides matching TRBD1. There are 14 residues in the CDR3. Trimming removed 6 bases from V and 5 bases from J; junction bases left unmatched: 10. Germline CDR1 SEHNR, CDR2 FQNEAQ (reference sequence). The CDR3 is CASRESTGINEQYF. The CDR3 nucleotides read TGTGCCAGCAGGGAGTCGACAGGGATCAACGAGCAGTACTTC.

This clone appeared a single time. The chain has TRBV21-1 and TRBJ1-1. TRBV21-1 is a listed pseudogene. The CDR3 length is 16 residues. CDR3 amino acids: CASSKAREGARREAFF. The CDR3 DNA follows: TGTGCCAGCAGCAAAGCGAGGGAAGGAGCGAGACGGGAAGCTTTCTTT.

This rearrangement joins TRBV3-1 (or the pseudogene TRBV3-2) to TRBJ2-7, with TRBD2 matching over 8 bases. CDR1 and CDR2 (germline): LGHDT, YNNKEL (reference sequence). This CDR3 contains 15 residues. J was trimmed by 6 bases and V by 3 bases; bases with no gene match: 10. For the CDR3, the DNA is TGTGCCAGCAGCCAGGGTGCCGGGGGGGGCGGCGAGCAGTACTTC. Residues: CASSQGAGGGGEQYF.

The chain has TRBV18 and TRBJ2-7; 13 positions match TRBD2. The CDR3 consists of 15 residues. Germline CDR1 reads KGHSH; CDR2 reads LQKENI. Losses at the gene ends were 3 bases for V and 5 bases for J; bases not matched to a gene: 4. In DNA form, the CDR3 reads TGTGCCAGCTCACCCGGACTAGCGGGAGACCACGAGCAGTACTTC. This codes for CASSPGLAGDHEQYF.

This clone showed up just a few times. V and J are TRBV18 and TRBJ2-5; tentative D call: TRBD2 (5 bases). Trimming stripped 5 bases from V and 1 base from J, with 17 bases between. The germline V gene has CDR1 KGHSH and CDR2 LQKENI. This CDR3 comprises 16 residues. The CDR3 loop reads CASSRIGRGGQETQYF. The DNA for the CDR3 is TGTGCCAGCTCAAGGATTGGGAGAGGCGGCCAAGAGACCCAGTACTTC.

This sequence joins TRBV21-1 and TRBJ1-4. TRBV21-1 represents a pseudogene. The CDR3 contains 14 residues. CDR3 bases: TGTGCCAGCAGCAAGGGGGGACTTAATGAAAAACTGTTTTTT. This gives the protein CASSKGGLNEKLFF.

This chain links TRBV23-1 with TRBJ1-5; maybe TRBD1 (6 bases). TRBV23-1 is classed as an ORF, of uncertain function. CDR3 length equals 16 residues. V lost 5 bases to trimming and J lost 2 bases, with 16 bases between them. The chain's CDR3 is CASSTRWGRGNQPQHF. The CDR3 region has the DNA TGCGCCAGCAGTACACGTTGGGGGCGAGGCAATCAGCCCCAGCATTTT.

J is TRBJ1-1 and V is TRBV6-1, with a possible D match to TRBD1 (5 bases). Germline loops: CDR1 MNHNS, CDR2 SASEGT. Trimming shortened V by 1 base and J by 10 bases, and 16 bases separated the two germline ends. This CDR3 comprises 14 residues. CDR3 in amino acids: CASSEGSARVVAFF. The DNA for the CDR3 is TGTGCCAGCAGTGAAGGGTCGGCCAGGGTGGTAGCTTTCTTT.

The chain recombines TRBV5-5 with TRBJ2-5; D is ambiguous. V was shortened by 0 bases and J by 3 bases, with 9 bases between the two germline ends. Germline CDR1 reads SGHKS; CDR2 reads YYEKEE (reference sequence). The length of the CDR3 is 14 residues. CDR3 sequence (DNA): TGTGCCAGCAGCTTGGCGCGGATGGAAGAGACCCAGTACTTC. This gives the protein CASSLARMEETQYF.

The gene calls are TRBV6-5 and TRBJ1-1, with D maybe TRBD1 (5 bases). The germline V gene encodes CDR1 MNHEY and CDR2 SVGAGI. Trimming removed 7 bases at V and 8 bases at J, with 11 bases between. The CDR3 is 11 amino acids. The CDR3: CASTKDKEAFF. The CDR3 DNA sequence: TGTGCCAGCACCAAGGACAAAGAAGCTTTCTTT.

This chain joins TRBV2 and TRBJ2-3, with 8 bases lining up with TRBD2. Germline trimming cut 4 bases from V and 3 bases from J; bases unmatched to any gene: 6. Germline loops: CDR1 SNHLY, CDR2 FYNNEI. The CDR3 has 15 residues. In nucleotides, the CDR3 is TGTGCCAGCAGTGTTTTGGCGGGGGGTACAGATACGCAGTATTTT. Protein product: CASSVLAGGTDTQYF.

J is TRBJ1-5 and V is TRBV20-1, with D perhaps TRBD1 (5 bases). This CDR3 region has 13 residues. The germline gives CDR1 DFQATT, CDR2 SNEGSKA (reference sequence). The V end lost 3 bases, the J end lost 3 bases, and 9 bases lay between the germline ends. In DNA form, the CDR3 reads TGCAGTGCTAGTGGGGGACTCAATCAGCCCCAGCATTTT. It encodes CSASGGLNQPQHF.

The chain's CDR3 is CASRRDSRRAREKLFF. The CDR3 DNA reads TGTGCCAGCAGACGCGACAGCCGCCGGGCACGCGAAAAACTGTTTTTT. V and J are TRBV2 and TRBJ1-4; weak D call: TRBD1 (5 bases). Germline CDR1 SNHLY, CDR2 FYNNEI. V lost 6 bases and J 8 bases, leaving 22 bases between the germline ends. CDR3 length: 16 residues.

The chain employs TRBV28 and TRBJ1-2, with 9 nucleotides matching TRBD1. Germline lookup yields CDR1 MDHEN and CDR2 SYDVKM. The ends lost 5 bases at V and 8 bases at J; junction bases unmatched: 6. CDR3 length equals 13 residues. The CDR3: CASSTGQGRGYTF. The CDR3 bases are TGTGCCAGCAGTACGGGACAGGGTCGGGGCTACACCTTC.

There are many counts of this clone. V and J are TRBV30 and TRBJ1-1; a weak D match, TRBD1 (5 bases). Germline loops: CDR1 GTSNPN, CDR2 SVGIG (reference sequence). V lost 8 bases and J 2 bases, leaving 15 bases between the germline ends. The CDR3 extends over 13 amino acids. The CDR3 coding sequence is TGTGCCGGCGCAGGGTACTTCAACACTGAAGCTTTCTTT. This translates into CAGAGYFNTEAFF.

The gene calls are TRBV4-2 and TRBJ1-2; TRBD1 is a possible D gene (6 bases). Trimming shortened V by 2 bases and J by 2 bases, and 15 bases separated the two germline ends. Germline V lookup: CDR1 LGHNA, CDR2 YNFKEQ. The CDR3 is 16 amino acids. In nucleotides, the CDR3 is TGTGCCAGCAGCCAACGAGACAGGCAACTAAACTATGGCTACACCTTC. This sequence encodes CASSQRDRQLNYGYTF.

This sequence joins TRBV2 and TRBJ2-7; 9 nucleotides match TRBD1. Germline V gene lookup returns CDR1 SNHLY and CDR2 FYNNEI. Losses at the gene ends were 7 bases for V and 4 bases for J; bases not matched to a gene: 5. CDR3 size: 13 residues. The CDR3 region is CASTDRGWYEQYF. Here the CDR3 DNA reads TGTGCCAGCACCGACAGGGGGTGGTACGAGCAGTACTTC. The full variable domain, in which reference TRBV2 and TRBJ2-7 provide the parts outside the CDR3, is EPEVTQTPSHQVTQMGQEVILRCVPISNHLYFYWYRQILGQKVEFLVSFYNNEISEKSEIFDDQFSVERPDGSNFTLKIRSTKLEDSAMYFCASTDRGWYEQYFGPGTRLTVT.

The gene calls are TRBV6-5 and TRBJ1-5, with D possibly being TRBD1 (6 bases). Trimming removed 6 bases at V and 7 bases at J, with 19 bases between. CDR1 MNHEY and CDR2 SVGAGI come from the germline V gene. This CDR3 comprises 15 residues. As DNA, the CDR3 is TGTGCCAGCAGACCCCCACAGGGTCTATCCCAGCCCCAGCATTTT. It codes for CASRPPQGLSQPQHF.